The 15 T cell receptor beta chains listed next were all sequenced from one sample in a study of blood T cell repertoires in COVID-19 (dated by TCRdb to 2020 to 2021). Library preparation used the immunoSEQ multiplex PCR assay. TCRdb took over this immuneACCESS table, retaining in-frame rearrangements with V and J assigned. Such tables are incomplete; in checked studies, under half of the missing clones stem from an unresolved V gene, and the remainder is unexplained. The sample table records approximately 230,000 clones; 85% to 90% of these occur just once. The biggest ten clones account for around 16% of the sample. Sequenced sample: PBMCs or T cells enriched from blood (not recorded which). Receptors were obtained from a man aged 18 to 30 who had recovered from COVID-19.

This clone has just one count. The chain uses TRBV19 and TRBJ2-7, with 8 bases fitting TRBD1. V was clipped by 8 bases and J by 5 bases; unmatched bases: 8. The CDR3 extends over 13 amino acids. Germline loops: CDR1 LNHDA, CDR2 SQIVND (reference sequence). CDR3 sequence reads: CASGWTGSNEQYF. The CDR3 DNA reads TGTGCCAGTGGGTGGACAGGGTCCAACGAGCAGTACTTC.

The gene calls are TRBV27 and TRBJ2-7; the match to TRBD2 covers 10 bases. The junction had 8 bases not matched to a gene; V was cut back by 6 bases and J by 3 bases. There are 15 residues in the CDR3. Germline CDR1 and CDR2: MNHEY and SMNVEV (reference sequence). The CDR3 sequence is CASRLGLAGVYEQYF. In DNA, the CDR3 is TGTGCCAGCAGACTAGGCCTAGCGGGAGTCTACGAGCAGTACTTC.

This clone appeared a few times. The J gene is TRBJ1-2, the V gene TRBV4-2; D remains ambiguous. Germline CDR1 is LGHNA and CDR2 is YNFKEQ. V was clipped by 0 bases and J by 8 bases, with 13 bases between them. The CDR3 totals 14 residues. The CDR3 sequence is CASSQDNGASGYTF. The CDR3 nucleotides read TGTGCCAGCAGCCAAGATAACGGTGCGTCGGGCTACACCTTC.

The chain carries TRBV28 and TRBJ2-5, with 7 bases that match TRBD2. Losses at the gene ends were 7 bases for V and 1 base for J; bases not matched to a gene: 3. The V gene's germline CDR1 is MDHEN and CDR2 SYDVKM. CDR3 length: 13 residues. CDR3 in amino acids: CASTGTIQETQYF. The CDR3 region has the DNA TGTGCCAGCACGGGGACTATCCAAGAGACCCAGTACTTC. The full variable domain, completed using reference TRBV28 and TRBJ2-5, is DVKVTQSSRYLVKRTGEKVFLECVQDMDHENMFWYRQDPGLGLRLIYFSYDVKMKEKGDIPEGYSVSREKKERFSLILESASTNQTSMYLCASTGTIQETQYFGPGTRLLVL.

This clone was observed a handful of times. The V gene is TRBV10-3, the J gene TRBJ2-7; tentatively, D is TRBD2 (6 bases). Trimming pared 5 bases from V and 4 bases from J, leaving 12 bases between. There are 13 residues in the CDR3. Germline V gene lookup returns CDR1 ENHRY and CDR2 SYGVKD. In DNA, the CDR3 is TGTGCCATCAGTAAGATACTAGCATACGAGCAGTACTTC. Translation gives CAISKILAYEQYF.

The V call is TRBV7-9, the J call TRBJ1-1; the match to TRBD1 covers 7 bases. The CDR3 has 14 amino acids. With V trimmed by 5 bases and J by 6 bases, 9 bases remained unmatched. The germline V gene encodes CDR1 SEHNR and CDR2 FQNEAQ (reference sequence). CDR3 region: CASSGAGGIAEAFF. CDR3 DNA sequence: TGTGCCAGCAGCGGAGCAGGGGGTATAGCTGAAGCTTTCTTT.

The V and J genes are TRBV5-1 and TRBJ1-6; 7 bases align to TRBD1. The V segment lost 2 bases and the J segment 9 bases; nucleotides outside the gene matches: 14. Germline V gene lookup returns CDR1 SGHRS and CDR2 YFSETQ. The CDR3 is made up of 17 amino acids. For the CDR3, the DNA is TGCGCCAGCAGCTTAGAACAGGGGCCAGGAAGAGGTTCACCCCTCCACTTT. This sequence encodes CASSLEQGPGRGSPLHF.

The chain couples TRBV11-2 to TRBJ1-6, with TRBD1 as a possible D gene (6 bases). The germline V gene encodes CDR1 SGHAT and CDR2 FQNNGV. V was pared by 1 base and J by 7 bases, with 11 bases between. The CDR3 is made up of 15 amino acids. The CDR3 sequence: CASSLAGTPNSPLHF. DNA for the CDR3: TGTGCCAGCAGCTTAGCTGGGACACCGAATTCACCCCTCCACTTT.

This chain connects TRBV5-1 to TRBJ1-4; 8 bases are a match to TRBD1. Germline V gives CDR1 SGHRS, CDR2 YFSETQ. With V trimmed by 4 bases and J by 6 bases, 8 bases remained unmatched. This CDR3 comprises 15 residues. As DNA, the CDR3 is TGCGCCAGCAGCGCCTCAGGGGGCCGTTATGAAAAACTGTTTTTT. The encoded protein is CASSASGGRYEKLFF.

V gene TRBV4-2 combines with J gene TRBJ2-3, with 8 positions matching TRBD2. There are 16 residues in the CDR3. CDR1 LGHNA and CDR2 YNFKEQ come from the germline V gene. V was pared by 5 bases and J by 3 bases, with 10 bases of the junction left unmatched. CDR3 sequence: CASSAVGGRTTDTQYF. The CDR3 nucleotides read TGTGCCAGCAGCGCCGTCGGCGGGAGGACTACAGATACGCAGTATTTT.

Here the CDR3 DNA reads TGTGCCTGGAGTTTCGCAGATACGCAGTATTTT. Translated, it gives CAWSFADTQYF. V is TRBV30 and J is TRBJ2-3, with D uncertain. The CDR3 has 11 residues. V lost 2 bases and J 4 bases, leaving 4 bases between the germline ends. Germline CDR1 GTSNPN, CDR2 SVGIG (reference sequence). The whole variable domain, remainder taken from reference TRBV30 and TRBJ2-3, is SQTIHQWPATLVQPVGSPLSLECTVEGTSNPNLYWYRQAAGRGLQLLFYSVGIGQISSEVPQNLSASRPQDRQFILSSKKLLLSDSGFYLCAWSFADTQYFGPGTRLTVL.

The chain combines TRBV10-3 with TRBJ1-1, with D uncertain. Germline-derived CDR1 and CDR2 are ENHRY and SYGVKD. The ends were cut back, 0 bases at V and 4 bases at J, with 12 bases in the middle. CDR3 length: 15 residues. This chain's CDR3 is CAISESSGEGTEAFF. Here the CDR3 DNA reads TGTGCCATCAGTGAGTCGTCCGGGGAAGGCACTGAAGCTTTCTTT.

V gene TRBV4-1 combines with J gene TRBJ1-5; 11 nucleotides line up with TRBD1. Germline CDR1 is MGHRA and CDR2 is YSYEKL. V gave up 3 bases and J gave up 6 bases; unmatched junction bases: 10. This CDR3 contains 17 residues. The CDR3 loop is CASSQDRGQPNVQPQHF. The CDR3 DNA is TGCGCCAGCAGCCAGGACAGGGGGCAACCTAATGTTCAGCCCCAGCATTTT.

The V and J genes are TRBV7-9 and TRBJ1-5; D is perhaps TRBD1 (5 bases). Germline V gene sequence: CDR1 SEHNR, CDR2 FQNEAQ (reference sequence). V was clipped by 5 bases and J by 0 bases, with 8 bases between them. This CDR3 region has 14 residues. CDR3 protein: CASSVDSSNQPQHF. CDR3 nucleotide sequence: TGTGCCAGCAGCGTAGACAGTAGCAATCAGCCCCAGCATTTT. Full variable domain (remainder filled in from reference TRBV7-9 and TRBJ1-5): DTGVSQNPRHKITKRGQNVTFRCDPISEHNRLYWYRQTLGQGPEFLTYFQNEAQLEKSRLLSDRFSAERPKGSFSTLEIQRTEQGDSAMYLCASSVDSSNQPQHFGDGTRLSIL.

The chain links TRBV3-1 (or the pseudogene TRBV3-2) to TRBJ2-7, with 7 bases identical to TRBD2. The CDR3 is 15 amino acids. The V segment lost 4 bases and the J segment 4 bases; nucleotides outside the gene matches: 10. Germline CDR1 is LGHDT and CDR2 is YNNKEL (reference sequence). The CDR3 loop reads CASSPWEGGRYEQYF. CDR3 coding DNA: TGTGCCAGCAGCCCCTGGGAGGGCGGTAGATACGAGCAGTACTTC.